The clone carrying this TCR beta chain was observed at least ten times. Its target is not known. The CDR3 is made up of 15 amino acids. Germline V gene sequence: CDR1 MNHNS, CDR2 SASEGT. J was trimmed by 7 bases and V by 4 bases; bases with no gene match: 11. This specimen comes from a study of T cells in Graves' hyperthyroidism and ophthalmopathy. General observations from the study: Ophthalmopathy, which appeared later, was predicted by the model a median about 6 months before onset.

Researchers amplified the TCR beta CDR3 regions from RNA transcripts. With the HTBI primer set, the TCR CDR3 went through a first round of RT-PCR. TCRdb itself ran the multiplex PCR reads through MiXCR, one entry per CDR3 protein. The sample shows fewer than 350,000 distinct CDR3 sequences, 12% to 15% of them seen only once. The sequenced sample was blood. The sequence was obtained from a woman between 40 and 50 years old with Graves' hyperthyroidism. The chain has TRBV6-1 and TRBJ2-7; 9 nucleotides agree with TRBD1. The CDR3 sequence: CASSGPGQGVEEQYF. CDR3 DNA: TGTGCCAGCAGTGGCCCGGGACAGGGAGTCGAGGAGCAGTACTTC.